The rows below give T cell receptor beta chains drawn from one sample of a study of blood T cell repertoires in COVID-19. Profiled with immunoSEQ multiplex PCR; TCRdb holds only in-frame clones, not every one. The sample shows about 260,000 clones, around 90% of them seen only once. The material sequenced was peripheral blood. These receptor sequences come from a human donor in a cohort sampled during active COVID-19. The CDR3 runs from the conserved cysteine through the conserved F or W. Each record gives: V gene, D gene, clone size, J gene, CDR3 DNA, CDR3 protein. The D gene is left open where the match is weak. Some rows have no size entry. The others give once, few or many, or a class for an expanded clone.

TRBV7-9	NA	NA	TRBJ2-7	TGTGCCAGCAGCCTTCCCGGAGCTTCTGCCGAGCAGTACTTC	CASSLPGASAEQYF
TRBV11-3	NA	NA	TRBJ1-2	TGTGCCAGCAGCTTAGACAGGGGACATGGCTACACCTTC	CASSLDRGHGYTF
TRBV12-1	NA	NA	TRBJ1-5	TGTGCCAGCAGCTTTGCAGGGGGGGTAGATAGCAATCAGCCCCAGCATTTT	CASSFAGGVDSNQPQHF
TRBV3-1/TRBV3-2	NA	few	TRBJ1-2	TGTGCCAGCAGCCCGAACGCAGGCATTAACTATGGCTACACCTTC	CASSPNAGINYGYTF
TRBV10-3	TRBD1	NA	TRBJ1-3	TGTGCCACTAGTGCGGGACAGAGCTCTGGAAACACCATATATTTT	CATSAGQSSGNTIYF
TRBV10-3	TRBD1	NA	TRBJ2-1	TGTGCCATCAGTCCCCGGGACAGGGGAGGCAATGAGCAGTTCTTC	CAISPRDRGGNEQFF
TRBV28	NA	NA	TRBJ1-1	TGTGCGGGGGGGGCGGCGGGGAACACTGAAGCTTTCTTT	CAGGAAGNTEAFF
TRBV5-1	NA	NA	TRBJ1-3	TGCGCCAGCAGCTTGGAGGGAGGGGAGTCCGGAAACACCATATATTTT	CASSLEGGESGNTIYF
TRBV19	NA	NA	TRBJ1-1	TGTGCCAGTAGTACCACAGGGAACACTGAAGCTTTCTTT	CASSTTGNTEAFF
TRBV7-9	NA	NA	TRBJ1-2	TGTGCCAGCAGCTTTTCGGGCTATGGCTACACCTTC	CASSFSGYGYTF
TRBV18	NA	NA	TRBJ1-1	TGTGCCAGCTCACCACAGACAGGCGGTCCTGAAGCTTTCTTT	CASSPQTGGPEAFF
TRBV10-3	TRBD1	NA	TRBJ2-1	TGTGCCATCAGTGAGTCCCGCGGACAGGGGGCCGTCAATGAGCAGTTCTTC	CAISESRGQGAVNEQFF
TRBV4-1	NA	NA	TRBJ1-1	TGCGCCAGCAGCCAACGGCTGGGGGGAAACACTGAAGCTTTCTTT	CASSQRLGGNTEAFF
TRBV6-2/TRBV6-3	NA	NA	TRBJ2-3	TGTGCCAGCAGTTACCGACGCCGTAGCCGGGGAGCGTCAGATACGCAGTATTTT	CASSYRRRSRGASDTQYF
TRBV15	TRBD1	NA	TRBJ2-7	TGTGCCACCAGCAGAGAAAGGGGGCTCTACGAGCAGTACTTC	CATSRERGLYEQYF
TRBV19	TRBD2	NA	TRBJ2-5	TGTGCCAGTAGTATGGGCAGCGGGGTGCCGTGGCAAGAGACCCAGTACTTC	CASSMGSGVPWQETQYF
TRBV7-2	NA	NA	TRBJ2-3	TGTGCCAGCAGCTTTGGCGATACGCAGTATTTT	CASSFGDTQYF
TRBV7-9	TRBD1	NA	TRBJ1-5	TGTGCCAGCAGCCACGGACAGGGCTTTGGCAATCAGCCCCAGCATTTT	CASSHGQGFGNQPQHF
TRBV7-2	NA	few	TRBJ1-3	TGTGCCAGCAGCCCCCTCGGGAGCTACACCATATATTTT	CASSPLGSYTIYF
TRBV30	TRBD1	few	TRBJ1-5	TGTGCCTGGAGTCCGGGGGACAGCCGCAATCAGCCCCAGCATTTT	CAWSPGDSRNQPQHF
TRBV21-1	NA	once	TRBJ1-5	TGTGCCAGCAGCAAAGAGGCGGGGAGGGCCAATCAGCCCCAGCATTTT	CASSKEAGRANQPQHF
TRBV14	NA	NA	TRBJ1-1	TGTGCCAGCAGCCCTCCGGGGATTAGGGAAGCTTTCTTT	CASSPPGIREAFF
TRBV6-5	NA	NA	TRBJ1-1	TGTGCCAGCAGTCTACAAGGGGCGAACACTGAAGCTTTCTTT	CASSLQGANTEAFF
TRBV7-9	NA	NA	TRBJ1-2	TGTGCCAGCAGCTTAGCAACAGGGACGGCCTATGGCTACACCTTC	CASSLATGTAYGYTF
TRBV18	NA	NA	TRBJ1-5	TGTGCCAGCTCACCAAAACGGGATAGCAATCAGCCCCAGCATTTT	CASSPKRDSNQPQHF
TRBV6-4	TRBD2	NA	TRBJ2-2	TGTGCCAGCAGCAAGCTAGCGGGAGGGCTCGGCGGGGAGCTGTTTTTT	CASSKLAGGLGGELFF
TRBV24-1	TRBD2	NA	TRBJ2-1	TGTGCCACCAGTGATTTGTCAGCGGGAGGCAGTGAGCAGTTCTTC	CATSDLSAGGSEQFF
TRBV7-2	NA	NA	TRBJ2-5	TGTGCCAGCAGCTTAAACGCCGCGGGGTCAAAAGAGACCCAGTACTTC	CASSLNAAGSKETQYF
TRBV6-2/TRBV6-3	NA	NA	TRBJ1-6	TGTGCCAGCAGTCAGGATATTTCACCCCTCCACTTT	CASSQDISPLHF
TRBV19	TRBD1	few	TRBJ2-1	TGTGCCAGTAGCCACCAACCTCCCCCCCGCAGGGGGCGGAATGAGCAGTTCTTC	CASSHQPPPRRGRNEQFF
TRBV4-1	TRBD2	once	TRBJ2-5	TGCGCCAGCAGCCACCCTAGCGGGGGGAGGAAGACCCAGTACTTC	CASSHPSGGRKTQYF
TRBV11-2	NA	NA	TRBJ2-2	TGTGCCAGCAGCTTTCAATGGGGCGGGAACGGGGAGCTGTTTTTT	CASSFQWGGNGELFF
TRBV18	NA	NA	TRBJ1-2	TGTGCCAGCTCACCACCGCTAGGGGAGGAACGCTATGGCTACACCTTC	CASSPPLGEERYGYTF
TRBV4-3	NA	NA	TRBJ1-4	TGCGCCAGCAGCCAAGACCCCCCGGGAGCTAATGAAAAACTGTTTTTT	CASSQDPPGANEKLFF
TRBV28	NA	NA	TRBJ1-2	TGTGCCAGCAGTTTATACGGGGGTAACTATGGCTACACCTTC	CASSLYGGNYGYTF
TRBV28	TRBD1	NA	TRBJ1-1	TGTGCCAGCAGTTCGACAGGGGACACTGAAGCTTTCTTT	CASSSTGDTEAFF
TRBV27	TRBD2	NA	TRBJ2-1	TGTGCCAGCAGTTTATCGTTGCGGGAGATCGGGAATGAGCAGTTCTTC	CASSLSLREIGNEQFF
TRBV9	NA	NA	TRBJ1-5	TGTGCCAGCAGCGTAGGTCTTTCTCAGCCCCAGCATTTT	CASSVGLSQPQHF
TRBV21-1	NA	once	TRBJ2-7	TGTGCCAGGGGGGGCACAGGGGGTTACGAGCAGTACTTC	CARGGTGGYEQYF
TRBV12-2	NA	NA	TRBJ1-1	TGTGCTCCTCCGCGGGACAGGGTAGACACTGAAGCTTTCTTT	CAPPRDRVDTEAFF
TRBV20-1	NA	NA	TRBJ1-2	TGCAGTGCTCAGCGCAACTATGGCTACACCTTC	CSAQRNYGYTF
TRBV6-5	NA	NA	TRBJ2-1	TGTGCCAGCAGTTACTCTGGAAGGGGAAGGGGCAATGAGCAGTTCTTC	CASSYSGRGRGNEQFF
TRBV30	TRBD1	NA	TRBJ2-7	TGTGCCTGGACGACAGGGGGTGCGCAGTACTTC	CAWTTGGAQYF
TRBV19	NA	once	TRBJ2-5	TGTGCCAGTGGGCGGGTTCAAGAGACCCAGTACTTC	CASGRVQETQYF
TRBV13	TRBD1	NA	TRBJ2-1	TGTGCCAGCAGATGGACAGGGGACGGTCATGAGCAGTTCTTC	CASRWTGDGHEQFF